This T cell receptor (beta chain) was captured by sequencing in a study of blood T cell repertoires in COVID-19. Study-wide background: The United States, Italy and Spain provided the acute and convalescent COVID-19 samples. Sources were T cells, B-cell-depleted T cells, or PBMCs; the material itself was cDNA or gDNA.

This clone was found once. The CDR3 is 14 residues long. The junction had 3 bases not matched to a gene; V was cut back by 4 bases and J by 2 bases. Looked up from germline, CDR1 is MGHDK and CDR2 is SYGVNS. Here immunoSEQ multiplex PCR was the method, and the copy in TCRdb shows in-frame clones only, minus some. The sample holds roughly 15,000 clones, over 75% seen once. The sequenced sample consisted of peripheral blood. The V call is TRBV25-1, the J call TRBJ1-1; 8 bases match TRBD1. The source is a human donor in a cohort sampled during active COVID-19. CDR3 DNA sequence: TGTGCCAGCAGTGTTGACAGGGGTAACACTGAAGCTTTCTTT. It specifies CASSVDRGNTEAFF.